This T cell receptor beta chain was documented in a study of CD8+ T cells in alopecia areata. Study-wide points: While patients received tofacitinib, many expanded lesional clones remained present in scalp and blood. One nonresponder leaves baseline CD8+ expansion's link to response uncertain.

Treatment defined: oral pan-JAK inhibitor, 5-10 mg twice daily. Separation by sorting yielded CD4+ and CD8+ T cells from PBMCs. The authors extracted RNA and reverse transcribed it into cDNA as the sequencing template. Libraries were prepared by immunoSEQ multiplex PCR; TCRdb keeps only in-frame clonotypes and omits some of them. The table shows about 200,000 clones, with 45% to 75% occurring only once. Looked up from germline, CDR1 is GTSNPN and CDR2 is SVGIG (reference sequence). The length of the CDR3 is 11 residues. Concerning this clone itself: Its target is unknown. Other DNA sequences in the same sample also yield this CDR3.

This sequence originates from a human donor with alopecia areata. The V call is TRBV30, the J call TRBJ2-7, with 10 nucleotides matching TRBD1. The sample in question was CD4+ T cells sorted from blood, obtained at week 4, from a patient treated with tofacitinib. CDR3 nucleotides: TGTGCGTGGGACAGGGGCTACGAGCAGTACTTC. This encodes CAWDRGYEQYF.